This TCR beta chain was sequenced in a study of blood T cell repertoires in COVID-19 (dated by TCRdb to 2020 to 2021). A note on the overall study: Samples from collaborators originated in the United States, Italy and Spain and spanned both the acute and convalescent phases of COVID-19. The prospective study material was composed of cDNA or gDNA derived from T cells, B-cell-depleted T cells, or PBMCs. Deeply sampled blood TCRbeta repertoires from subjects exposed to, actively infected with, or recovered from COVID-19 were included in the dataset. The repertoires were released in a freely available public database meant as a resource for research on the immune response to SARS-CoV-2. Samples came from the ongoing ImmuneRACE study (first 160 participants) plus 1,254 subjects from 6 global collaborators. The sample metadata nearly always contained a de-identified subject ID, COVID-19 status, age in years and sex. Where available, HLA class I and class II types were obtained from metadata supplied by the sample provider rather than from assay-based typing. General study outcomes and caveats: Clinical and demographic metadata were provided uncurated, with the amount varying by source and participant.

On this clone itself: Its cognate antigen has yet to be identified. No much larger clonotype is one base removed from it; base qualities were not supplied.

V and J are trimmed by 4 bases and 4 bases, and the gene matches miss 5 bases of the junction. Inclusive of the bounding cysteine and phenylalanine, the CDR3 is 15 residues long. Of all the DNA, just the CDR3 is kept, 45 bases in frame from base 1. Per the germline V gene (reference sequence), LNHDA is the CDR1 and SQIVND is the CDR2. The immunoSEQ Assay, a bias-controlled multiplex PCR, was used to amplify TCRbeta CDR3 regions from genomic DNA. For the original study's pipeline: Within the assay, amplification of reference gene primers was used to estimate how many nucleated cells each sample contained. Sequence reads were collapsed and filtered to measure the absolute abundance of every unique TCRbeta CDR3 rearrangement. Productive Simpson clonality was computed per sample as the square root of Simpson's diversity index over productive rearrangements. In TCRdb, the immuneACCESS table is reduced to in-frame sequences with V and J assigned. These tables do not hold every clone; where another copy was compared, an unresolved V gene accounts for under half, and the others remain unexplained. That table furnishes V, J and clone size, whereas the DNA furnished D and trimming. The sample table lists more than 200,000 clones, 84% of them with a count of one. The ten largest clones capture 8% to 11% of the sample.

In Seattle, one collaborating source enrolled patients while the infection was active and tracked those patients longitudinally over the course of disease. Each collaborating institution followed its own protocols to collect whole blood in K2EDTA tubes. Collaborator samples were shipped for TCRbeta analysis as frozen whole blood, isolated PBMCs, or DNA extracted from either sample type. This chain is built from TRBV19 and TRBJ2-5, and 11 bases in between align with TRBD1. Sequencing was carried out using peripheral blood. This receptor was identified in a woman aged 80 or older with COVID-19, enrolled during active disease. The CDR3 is CASSTLGQGGETQYF. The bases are TGTGCCAGTAGTACCCTGGGACAGGGGGGAGAGACCCAGTACTTC.